A selection of T cell receptor beta chains follows, all from one sample in a study of siplizumab effects on memory and regulatory T cells. Sequenced by immunoSEQ multiplex PCR; TCRdb stores in-frame clones only, minus some. The data show 98,000 or so clones, 93% seen once. The sequencing input was Tregs sorted from blood. Receptors originate from a human donor in good health. The CDR3 runs from the conserved cysteine through the conserved F or W. D genes are given only for firm matches.

-	TRBV12-1	TRBJ1-3	TGTGCCAGCAGCCTCGCTCTATCACTTCTCTCTGGAAACACCATATATTTT	CASSLALSLLSGNTIYF
TRBD1	TRBV7-6	TRBJ2-5	TGTGCCAGCAGCCCCCGGGACAGGGGGAGAGAGACCCAGTACTTC	CASSPRDRGRETQYF
TRBD2	TRBV12-5	TRBJ2-2	TGTGCTAGTGGTTTCCCCGGACTAGCGGGAGGGCGCACCGGGGAGCTGTTTTTT	CASGFPGLAGGRTGELFF
TRBD2	TRBV5-1	TRBJ2-1	TGCGCCAGCAGCCCCGGGACTAGCGGGGGAAACTCCTACAATGAGCAGTTCTTC	CASSPGTSGGNSYNEQFF
TRBD1	TRBV19	TRBJ1-3	TGTGCCAGTAGTTATACAGGGGCTGGAAACACCATATATTTT	CASSYTGAGNTIYF
TRBD2	TRBV2	TRBJ2-5	TGTGCCAGCAGTGCCGGACTAGCAGGGAGAGAGACCCAGTACTTC	CASSAGLAGRETQYF
TRBD2	TRBV18	TRBJ2-1	TGTGCCAGCTCAACTCTAGCGGGATCATACAATGAGCAGTTCTTC	CASSTLAGSYNEQFF
-	TRBV15	TRBJ1-4	TGTGCCACCAGCAAGGGTGTCGAAAAACTGTTTTTT	CATSKGVEKLFF
-	TRBV5-6	TRBJ1-2	TGTGCCAGCAGCTTGACCGCGGGGTTCTATGGCTACACCTTC	CASSLTAGFYGYTF
TRBD2	TRBV7-8	TRBJ2-1	TGTGCCAGCAGCCTGAGCGGGAAGATCTACAATGAGCAGTTCTTC	CASSLSGKIYNEQFF
TRBD1	TRBV6-1	TRBJ1-1	TGTGCCAGCAGTGAGGATATGACAGGGGGCTTACGCTCTGAAGCTTTCTTT	CASSEDMTGGLRSEAFF
TRBD1	TRBV5-1	TRBJ1-3	TGCGCCAGCAGCTCCCGGACAGGGACCGGAAACACCATATATTTT	CASSSRTGTGNTIYF